A single sample gave rise to the 17 T cell receptor beta chains below, sequenced in a study of CD8 T cells in ankylosing spondylitis. Study-wide findings and caveats: Typical of ankylosing spondylitis blood, it appeared, was a TCR beta motif of roughly eight highly homologous variants.

Their specific antigens are unknown. TCRdb re-analysed the 5' RACE reads in MiXCR, keeping a single row per CDR3 protein. The table includes some 700,000 distinct CDR3 sequences, around 20% detected once. The sample comprised blood, either unsorted or a sorted T cell fraction (not recorded which). The receptors come from a male donor with ankylosing spondylitis.

This clonotype showed up just a few times. This chain links TRBV20-1 with TRBJ2-2; 8 bases are shared with TRBD2. Germline CDR1 is DFQATT and CDR2 is SNEGSKA (reference sequence). This CDR3 is built from 16 residues. V shed 6 bases and J 8 bases; nucleotides not matched to a gene: 17. The CDR3 DNA reads TGCAGTGCAAACAAGCGGGAGAGCCAGGTTTCGGGGGAGCTGTTTTTT. This gives the protein CSANKRESQVSGELFF.

This clonotype was found a few times. The chain has TRBV28 and TRBJ2-7, with D perhaps matching TRBD2 (6 bases). The CDR3 spans 12 residues. Germline V gene lookup returns CDR1 MDHEN and CDR2 SYDVKM. Deletions cut 2 bases from V and 11 bases from J, with 13 bases between. The chain's CDR3 is CASSLGPRGKYF. In DNA, the CDR3 is TGTGCCAGCAGTTTAGGCCCCCGGGGGAAGTACTTC.

The rearrangement joins TRBV12-3 or TRBV12-4 to TRBJ2-1, with 13 bases fitting TRBD2. CDR3 length equals 16 residues. After removal of 3 bases from V and 5 bases from J, the junction contained 4 bases not matched to a gene. The CDR3 DNA reads TGTGCCAGCAGTTTGAGGACTAGCGGGGGACACAATGAGCAGTTCTTC. It encodes CASSLRTSGGHNEQFF.

This clonotype has just a few counts. V usage is TRBV15 and J usage is TRBJ2-6; D perhaps matches TRBD2 (5 bases). There are 17 residues in the CDR3. From germline, CDR1 is LNHNV and CDR2 YYDKDF (reference sequence). V dropped 0 bases and J dropped 3 bases, with 12 bases sitting between them. Here the CDR3 reads CATSRDLRVSGANVLTF. The CDR3 DNA sequence: TGTGCCACCAGCAGAGATCTGAGGGTTAGTGGGGCCAACGTCCTGACTTTC.

The chain couples TRBV19 to TRBJ1-2; D is undetermined. The V gene's germline CDR1 is LNHDA and CDR2 SQIVND (reference sequence). V lost 3 bases and J 4 bases, leaving 18 bases between the germline ends. The CDR3 loop spans 16 amino acids. CDR3 nucleotide sequence: TGTGCCAGTAGTATTTGGACTGCCCGAATTCGCTATGGCTACACCTTC. This gives the protein CASSIWTARIRYGYTF.

This clonotype was found a few times. This sequence joins TRBV6-1 and TRBJ1-6, with TRBD1 matching 8 bases. CDR1 and CDR2 (germline): MNHNS, SASEGT. The V gene end was trimmed by 6 bases and the J gene end by 10 bases; junction bases not matched to a gene: 5. The CDR3 has 13 amino acids. In nucleotides, the CDR3 is TGTGCCAGCAGCCGACAGGGGCGATCACCCCTCCACTTT. Its protein is CASSRQGRSPLHF.

This clonotype has just a few counts. V usage is TRBV11-3 and J usage is TRBJ2-1; 10 nucleotides match TRBD1. The V gene's germline CDR1 is SGHNT and CDR2 YENEEA. Trimming removed 5 bases from V and 5 bases from J; junction bases left unmatched: 12. The CDR3 has 17 residues. CDR3 loop: CASSPFDLGTGDNEQFF. CDR3 bases: TGTGCCAGCAGCCCATTTGACCTCGGGACAGGGGACAATGAGCAGTTCTTC.

This clonotype was seen only a few times. This chain joins TRBV5-1 and TRBJ2-2; D possibly corresponds to TRBD1 (5 bases). Germline V lookup: CDR1 SGHRS, CDR2 YFSETQ. The V and J ends lost 1 base and 4 bases respectively, with 11 bases between them. The CDR3 totals 15 residues. Here the CDR3 DNA reads TGCGCCAGCAGCTTGCGGCAGGGCGCCACCGGGGAGCTGTTTTTT. Translated, it gives CASSLRQGATGELFF.

This clonotype has only a few counts. The chain has TRBV15 and TRBJ2-4; weak D call: TRBD2 (5 bases). V lost 0 bases to trimming and J lost 5 bases, with 11 bases between them. Germline V gene sequence: CDR1 LNHNV, CDR2 YYDKDF (reference sequence). This CDR3 has 15 residues. CDR3 DNA sequence: TGTGCCACCAGCAGAGAGGACTTGAGGGAAAACATTCAGTACTTC. Translating it yields CATSREDLRENIQYF.

The gene calls are TRBV3-1 and TRBJ1-1, with D possibly being TRBD1 (5 bases). CDR3 length: 14 residues. V lost 1 base, J lost 5 bases, and 11 bases lay in between. CDR1 and CDR2 from the germline V gene are LGHDT and YNNKEL (reference sequence). The CDR3 here is CASSQVPGRTEAFF. Written as DNA, the CDR3 is TGTGCCAGCAGCCAAGTCCCAGGGCGGACTGAAGCTTTCTTT.

The genes are TRBV6-1 and TRBJ1-2, with D perhaps TRBD1 (5 bases). V shed 5 bases and J shed 2 bases, with 12 bases lying between them. The CDR3 sequence is 14 residues long. Germline loops: CDR1 MNHNS, CDR2 SASEGT. The CDR3 spells CASSLGHDNYGYTF. CDR3 coding DNA: TGTGCCAGCAGTCTCGGACATGACAACTATGGCTACACCTTC.

This clonotype has only a few counts. This chain connects TRBV10-3 to TRBJ2-3, with a weak D call TRBD2 (5 bases). Germline V lookup: CDR1 ENHRY, CDR2 SYGVKD. Between the trimmed V and J ends, which lost 6 bases and 6 bases, there was a span of 16 bases. The CDR3 is made up of 14 amino acids. The CDR3 nucleotides are TGTGCCATCAGGGCCCCTGGGAGTCTCGATACGCAGTATTTT. Amino acids: CAIRAPGSLDTQYF.

This clonotype appeared a few times. The V call is TRBV7-8, the J call TRBJ2-1, with 7 positions matching TRBD1. Germline assignment: CDR1 SGHVS and CDR2 FQNEAQ. The CDR3 is 15 residues long. The trim removed 1 base at V and 9 bases at J, leaving 9 bases unmatched. CDR3 nucleotides: TGTGCCAGCAGCTTAGGACAGGGACGAGTTTTTGAGCAGTTCTTC. Its protein product is CASSLGQGRVFEQFF.

This clonotype was detected many times. V and J are TRBV12-3 or TRBV12-4 and TRBJ2-7; D is undetermined. V was shortened by 0 bases and J by 7 bases, with 4 bases between the two germline ends. There are 11 residues in the CDR3. CDR3 nucleotides: TGTGCCAGCAGTTTAGCCAGGGAGCAGTACTTC. Its protein is CASSLAREQYF.

This clonotype was seen at least ten times. The gene calls are TRBV20-1 and TRBJ2-1, with a tentative D call TRBD1 (6 bases). Trimming took 0 bases from V and 4 from J, leaving 16 bases between them. Germline V lookup: CDR1 DFQATT, CDR2 SNEGSKA (reference sequence). The CDR3 consists of 16 residues. DNA for the CDR3: TGCAGTGCTAGAGATCAGAGAGGGGGTTCGTACAATGAGCAGTTCTTC. This encodes CSARDQRGGSYNEQFF.

The chain carries TRBV11-2 and TRBJ2-5, with 8 bases aligning to TRBD2. Germline values: CDR1 SGHAT, CDR2 FQNNGV. V was clipped by 6 bases and J by 2 bases; unmatched bases: 5. The CDR3 extends over 14 amino acids. The CDR3 DNA reads as TGTGCCAGCAGACCCTCTAGCGGGCAAGAGACCCAGTACTTC. Translation: CASRPSSGQETQYF.

The chain couples TRBV5-5 to TRBJ2-5; D call uncertain. CDR1 SGHKS and CDR2 YYEKEE come from the germline V gene (reference sequence). This CDR3 contains 14 residues. The V and J ends lost 0 bases and 0 bases respectively, with 6 bases between them. The CDR3 sequence is CASSLDTYQETQYF. The CDR3 DNA follows: TGTGCCAGCAGCTTGGACACCTACCAAGAGACCCAGTACTTC.